The rows below give T cell receptor beta chains drawn from one sample of a study of T cell responses to AZD1222 COVID-19 vaccine. Generated by immunoSEQ multiplex PCR, the TCRdb table keeps only in-frame clones and is missing some. The repertoire consists of 140,000 to 150,000 clones, with around 90% occurring once and the leading ten covering approximately 5.6%. Material: peripheral blood, obtained 28 days after the second dose of the MenACWY control vaccine. These receptors were taken from an adult who received the MenACWY meningococcal vaccine as a control. Both conserved end residues are part of each CDR3. A D gene is named only where the DNA matches it firmly. Only some rows state a clone size, as once, few, many or a class for expanded clones.

d_gene	v_gene	j_gene	abundance	CDR3nt	CDR3aa
TRBD2	TRBV5-1	TRBJ2-1	NA	TGCGCCAGCAGCCCTCTAGCGGGAACCTACAATGAGCAGTTCTTC	CASSPLAGTYNEQFF
TRBD2	TRBV25-1	TRBJ2-1	NA	TGTGCCAGCACCGCGGCTAGCGGGGGGGATGAGCAGTTCTTC	CASTAASGGDEQFF
NA	TRBV6-5	TRBJ1-2	NA	TGTGCCAGCAGCACGGACCGCTATGGCTACACCTTC	CASSTDRYGYTF
TRBD2	TRBV6-5	TRBJ2-7	NA	TGTGCCAGCAGTTACGGGGGACTAGCAGTCTACGAGCAGTACTTC	CASSYGGLAVYEQYF
TRBD1	TRBV4-3	TRBJ2-7	NA	TGCGCCAGCAGCCAAGACGCCCAGGGGGCCTACGAGCAGTACTTC	CASSQDAQGAYEQYF
NA	TRBV12-3/TRBV12-4	TRBJ1-2	NA	TGTGCCAGCAGAGGGAATGGCTACACCTTC	CASRGNGYTF
TRBD2	TRBV7-2	TRBJ2-1	NA	TGTGCCAGCAGCTTAGAGGGGACTAGCGGGAGCGATGAGCAGTTCTTC	CASSLEGTSGSDEQFF
NA	TRBV28	TRBJ2-5	NA	TGTGCCAGCAGTTTGGGGGCGGGAGTGGCGGAGACCCAGTACTTC	CASSLGAGVAETQYF
NA	TRBV30	TRBJ1-1	NA	TGTGCCTGGAGTGTGACGAACACTGAAGCTTTCTTT	CAWSVTNTEAFF
NA	TRBV4-1	TRBJ2-3	NA	TGCGCCAGCAGCCCCGGTGGAGGGGGCACAGATACGCAGTATTTT	CASSPGGGGTDTQYF
NA	TRBV10-3	TRBJ2-7	NA	TGTGCCATCAGTGAACTAGACGAGCAGTACTTC	CAISELDEQYF
NA	TRBV20-1	TRBJ1-2	few	TGCAGTGCTAGGGCCGGGACGAGAGGCACCTTC	CSARAGTRGTF
TRBD2	TRBV7-2	TRBJ2-7	NA	TGTGCCAGCAGCACTAGCGGCTTAAGCTCCTACGAGCAGTACTTC	CASSTSGLSSYEQYF
TRBD1	TRBV6-2/TRBV6-3	TRBJ1-2	NA	TGTGCCAGCAGGTACTATGGACAGGGCTATGGCTACACCTTC	CASRYYGQGYGYTF
NA	TRBV30	TRBJ2-3	NA	TGTGCCTGGAGTCCAGGCGGAGATACGCAGTATTTT	CAWSPGGDTQYF
NA	TRBV30	TRBJ1-1	NA	TGTGCCTGGAACGGACAGCCGAACACTGAAGCTTTCTTT	CAWNGQPNTEAFF
TRBD2	TRBV5-4	TRBJ2-1	NA	TGTGCCAGCAGCTTGGGAGATAGCGGGGGGGCGAGTGAGCAGTTCTTC	CASSLGDSGGASEQFF
NA	TRBV6-1	TRBJ1-6	once	TGTGCCAGCAGTGAAGAGCAGTTCCTCCACTTT	CASSEEQFLHF
TRBD1	TRBV7-8	TRBJ2-2	NA	TGTGCCAGCAGCTTAGCGAGGGGGACAGCGAACACCGGGGAGCTGTTTTTT	CASSLARGTANTGELFF
TRBD1	TRBV6-6	TRBJ1-5	NA	TGTGCCAGCAGTACGAGGACAGGGGCCCAGCCCCAGCATTTT	CASSTRTGAQPQHF
NA	TRBV2	TRBJ1-3	NA	TGTGCCAGCAGTGAACACTCGGGCTCTGGAAACACCATATATTTT	CASSEHSGSGNTIYF
NA	TRBV2	TRBJ2-1	NA	TGTGCCAGCGTATGGGGGACCAGCTCCTACAATGAGCAGTTCTTC	CASVWGTSSYNEQFF
NA	TRBV19	TRBJ1-5	once	TGTGCCAGTAGTCCCGGGACATCTAGCAATCAGCCCCAGCATTTT	CASSPGTSSNQPQHF
NA	TRBV19	TRBJ1-2	NA	TGTGCCAGTAGTACCCGGGAACTTAGACGTGGCTACACCTTC	CASSTRELRRGYTF
NA	TRBV7-9	TRBJ2-2	NA	TGTGCCAGCAGCCCCCAGGGACTGGGGGCGAACACCGGGGAGCTGTTTTTT	CASSPQGLGANTGELFF
NA	TRBV19	TRBJ1-2	NA	TGTGCCAGTAGTATCCCAGGACTCCGGGGCGATGGCTACACCTTC	CASSIPGLRGDGYTF
NA	TRBV11-3	TRBJ2-7	NA	TGTGCCAGCAGCCCGGTGGATAGGACGGGGGAGCAGTACTTC	CASSPVDRTGEQYF
NA	TRBV20-1	TRBJ1-6	NA	TGCAGTGCTAGTGCGGGGCGGTATAATTCACCCCTCCACTTT	CSASAGRYNSPLHF
NA	TRBV12-3/TRBV12-4	TRBJ2-7	NA	TGTGCCAGCAGTTTAAACGAGTGGGGCCAGCAGTACTTC	CASSLNEWGQQYF
TRBD1	TRBV24-1	TRBJ2-1	NA	TGTGCCACCATCGTCCCCGGGACAGTCGACAATGAGCAGTTCTTC	CATIVPGTVDNEQFF
NA	TRBV6-5	TRBJ1-5	once	TGTGCCAGCAACGGGCATGATTATAGCAATCAGCCCCAGCATTTT	CASNGHDYSNQPQHF
NA	TRBV9	TRBJ1-1	NA	TGTGCCAGCAGCGTACACATGAACACTGAAGCTTTCTTT	CASSVHMNTEAFF
TRBD2	TRBV5-1	TRBJ2-1	NA	TGCGCCAGCAGCGAAGCGGGGGGCTACAATGAGCAGTTCTTC	CASSEAGGYNEQFF
NA	TRBV28	TRBJ1-2	NA	TGTGCCAGCAGAAGAAGGATAAGGACGGAGAACTATGGCTACACCTTC	CASRRRIRTENYGYTF
NA	TRBV7-2	TRBJ1-2	NA	TGTGCCAGCAGCGGGGGGGGCAGTCCTAACTATGGCTACACCTTC	CASSGGGSPNYGYTF
NA	TRBV7-3	TRBJ2-2	NA	TGTGCCAGCAGCTTAAAATTCGGTGGCACCGGGGAGCTGTTTTTT	CASSLKFGGTGELFF
NA	TRBV2	TRBJ1-2	NA	TGTGCCAGCAGTCTACGGACCAATTCGAATGGCTACACCTTC	CASSLRTNSNGYTF
NA	TRBV19	TRBJ1-2	NA	TGTGCCAGTAGTATAGATTCGGCAGCCTATGGCTACACCTTC	CASSIDSAAYGYTF
NA	TRBV27	TRBJ2-1	few	TGTGCCAGCAGTTTATCAGGCAGGATAGTGGATGAGCAGTTCTTC	CASSLSGRIVDEQFF
NA	TRBV5-3	TRBJ1-1	NA	TGTGCCAGAAGCTCCCGGACAGATGCGAACACTGAAGCTTTCTTT	CARSSRTDANTEAFF
NA	TRBV20-1	TRBJ2-1	NA	TGCAGTGCTAGCCGAAAAAATGAGCAGTTCTTC	CSASRKNEQFF
NA	TRBV28	TRBJ1-2	NA	TGTGCCAGCAGTTTAGGGGGTAACTATGGCTACACCTTC	CASSLGGNYGYTF
TRBD1	TRBV11-3	TRBJ2-1	NA	TGTGCCAGCAGCCAACAGGGGAACCCGTACAATGAGCAGTTCTTC	CASSQQGNPYNEQFF
NA	TRBV6-5	TRBJ2-1	NA	TGTGCCAGCAGCCGACAGGTGACCTCCTACAATGAGCAGTTCTTC	CASSRQVTSYNEQFF
NA	TRBV7-9	TRBJ2-7	NA	TGTGCCAGCAGCTTAGTTTCTAGAATCTCCTACGAGCAGTACTTC	CASSLVSRISYEQYF
TRBD2	TRBV18	TRBJ2-3	NA	TGTGCCAGCTCTCGACTAGCGGGAGCTTCTGCAGATACGCAGTATTTT	CASSRLAGASADTQYF
NA	TRBV28	TRBJ1-5	NA	TGTGCCAGCAGTTCCAGTTGGGTCGGCAATCAGCCCCAGCATTTT	CASSSSWVGNQPQHF
NA	TRBV7-9	TRBJ1-1	NA	TGTGCCAGCAGCTTTGACAGTAACACTGAAGCTTTCTTT	CASSFDSNTEAFF
TRBD1	TRBV7-6	TRBJ2-7	few	TGTGCCAGCAGCTTAGCGGGGGACAGGGGCTACGAGCAGTACTTC	CASSLAGDRGYEQYF
NA	TRBV19	TRBJ2-7	NA	TGTGCCAGCGGGGGGCCGGCTGTACTTTCCTACGAGCAGTACTTC	CASGGPAVLSYEQYF
TRBD1	TRBV29-1	TRBJ2-1	NA	TGCAGCGTTGAGCGACAGGGCAATGAGCAGTTCTTC	CSVERQGNEQFF